Listed below are T cell receptor beta chains from one sample, sequenced in a study of patients and donors after allogeneic stem cell transplantation. TCRdb redid the calling of the RT-PCR reads with MiXCR, one entry per CDR3 protein. The sample lists approximately 1,600 distinct CDR3 sequences; around a sixth were seen once. The specimen sequenced was blood, either unsorted or a sorted T cell fraction (not recorded which). All receptors derive from a human donor who was either an allogeneic HSCT recipient or a stem cell or donor lymphocyte infusion donor (not recorded which). It is not recorded whose cells these are; they may come from a transplant donor. The CDR3 runs from the conserved cysteine through the conserved F or W. A D gene is named only where the DNA matches it firmly. Where a row states a size, it is once, few, many or the class of an expanded clone; other rows omit it.

D gene: NA; clone size: NA; J gene: TRBJ2-7; V gene: TRBV24-1; CDR3 protein: CATICKGTTYEQYF; CDR3 DNA: TGTGCCACCATTTGTAAGGGCACGACCTACGAGCAGTACTTC
D gene: TRBD1; clone size: NA; J gene: TRBJ1-2; V gene: TRBV28; CDR3 protein: CASRPGQTYGYTF; CDR3 DNA: TGTGCCAGCAGGCCGGGACAGACCTATGGCTACACCTTC
D gene: NA; clone size: medium-sized; J gene: TRBJ1-4; V gene: TRBV6-1; CDR3 protein: CASSEVEKLFF; CDR3 DNA: TGTGCCAGCAGTGAAGTGGAAAAACTGTTTTTT
D gene: TRBD2; clone size: NA; J gene: TRBJ2-1; V gene: TRBV20-1; CDR3 protein: CSARESSGRKFGNEQFF; CDR3 DNA: TGCAGTGCTAGAGAATCTAGCGGGAGAAAGTTTGGGAATGAGCAGTTCTTC
D gene: NA; clone size: NA; J gene: TRBJ2-2; V gene: TRBV7-7; CDR3 protein: CASSLQGDGTGELFF; CDR3 DNA: TGTGCCAGCAGCTTACAGGGAGATGGCACCGGGGAGCTGTTTTTT
D gene: NA; clone size: NA; J gene: TRBJ2-7; V gene: TRBV20-1; CDR3 protein: CSASPSAYEQYF; CDR3 DNA: TGCAGTGCAAGCCCTAGCGCCTACGAGCAGTACTTC
D gene: TRBD2; clone size: few; J gene: TRBJ2-3; V gene: TRBV12-3/TRBV12-4; CDR3 protein: CASSMTSGASTDTQYF; CDR3 DNA: TGTGCCAGCAGCATGACTAGCGGGGCTAGCACAGATACGCAGTATTTT
D gene: NA; clone size: NA; J gene: TRBJ2-1; V gene: TRBV18; CDR3 protein: CASSPNNEQFF; CDR3 DNA: TGTGCCAGCTCACCTAACAATGAGCAGTTCTTC
D gene: NA; clone size: medium-sized; J gene: TRBJ1-2; V gene: TRBV4-3; CDR3 protein: CASSQDPTRDGSYGYTF; CDR3 DNA: TGCGCCAGCAGCCAAGATCCCACTCGGGACGGTTCATATGGCTACACCTTC
D gene: NA; clone size: NA; J gene: TRBJ1-3; V gene: TRBV12-5; CDR3 protein: CASGLVRTDGNTIYF; CDR3 DNA: TGTGCTAGTGGTTTGGTACGGACCGATGGAAACACCATATATTTT
D gene: TRBD2; clone size: NA; J gene: TRBJ2-7; V gene: TRBV28; CDR3 protein: CASSWLAGDYEQYF; CDR3 DNA: TGTGCCAGCAGTTGGCTAGCGGGGGACTACGAGCAGTACTTC
D gene: NA; clone size: NA; J gene: TRBJ2-6; V gene: TRBV6-2/TRBV6-3; CDR3 protein: CASTQTTGRGANVLTF; CDR3 DNA: TGTGCCAGCACTCAAACAACAGGGCGTGGGGCCAACGTCCTGACTTTC
D gene: TRBD2; clone size: NA; J gene: TRBJ2-7; V gene: TRBV4-1; CDR3 protein: CASSQGGLRVEQYF; CDR3 DNA: TGCGCCAGCAGCCAGGGGGGACTACGTGTGGAGCAGTACTTC
D gene: NA; clone size: medium-sized; J gene: TRBJ1-2; V gene: TRBV6-2/TRBV6-3; CDR3 protein: CASSTAHRTGGYTF; CDR3 DNA: TGTGCCAGCAGCACAGCCCACAGGACTGGTGGCTACACCTTC
D gene: NA; clone size: many; J gene: TRBJ2-5; V gene: TRBV4-1; CDR3 protein: CASADRVETQYF; CDR3 DNA: TGCGCCAGCGCGGACAGAGTGGAGACCCAGTACTTC
D gene: TRBD1; clone size: medium-sized; J gene: TRBJ1-1; V gene: TRBV6-6; CDR3 protein: CASSPAGGEAFF; CDR3 DNA: TGTGCCAGCAGCCCGGCAGGGGGTGAAGCTTTCTTT
D gene: TRBD2; clone size: medium-sized; J gene: TRBJ2-3; V gene: TRBV9; CDR3 protein: CASSDGLAGGDTQYF; CDR3 DNA: TGTGCCAGCAGCGACGGACTAGCGGGAGGAGATACGCAGTATTTT
D gene: NA; clone size: NA; J gene: TRBJ1-2; V gene: TRBV20-1; CDR3 protein: CSAATVGYTF; CDR3 DNA: TGCAGTGCTGCTACGGTGGGCTACACCTTC
D gene: NA; clone size: many; J gene: TRBJ1-1; V gene: TRBV20-1; CDR3 protein: CSARDGGPNTEAFF; CDR3 DNA: TGCAGTGCTAGAGATGGGGGGCCGAACACTGAAGCTTTCTTT
D gene: NA; clone size: few; J gene: TRBJ1-2; V gene: TRBV11-3; CDR3 protein: CASSLSTGDGYTF; CDR3 DNA: TGTGCCAGCAGCTTGTCGACAGGAGATGGCTACACCTTC
D gene: NA; clone size: NA; J gene: TRBJ2-1; V gene: TRBV6-5; CDR3 protein: CATTGAGGYNEQFF; CDR3 DNA: TGTGCCACCACCGGGGCAGGGGGGTACAATGAGCAGTTCTTC
D gene: NA; clone size: NA; J gene: TRBJ2-1; V gene: TRBV4-1; CDR3 protein: CASSQVIPPPNEQFF; CDR3 DNA: TGCGCCAGCAGCCAAGTAATTCCGCCCCCCAATGAGCAGTTCTTC
D gene: NA; clone size: large; J gene: TRBJ2-3; V gene: TRBV7-8; CDR3 protein: CASSYGVTDTQYF; CDR3 DNA: TGTGCCAGCAGCTACGGGGTCACAGATACGCAGTATTTT
D gene: TRBD2; clone size: NA; J gene: TRBJ2-1; V gene: TRBV7-9; CDR3 protein: CASISAGANEQFF; CDR3 DNA: TGTGCCAGCATTTCGGCGGGAGCTAATGAGCAGTTCTTC
D gene: TRBD2; clone size: medium-sized; J gene: TRBJ2-1; V gene: TRBV10-3; CDR3 protein: CAISEWASGSKDNEQFF; CDR3 DNA: TGTGCCATCAGTGAGTGGGCTAGCGGGAGTAAGGATAATGAGCAGTTCTTC
D gene: TRBD1; clone size: few; J gene: TRBJ2-2; V gene: TRBV24-1; CDR3 protein: CATMDRGPTGELFF; CDR3 DNA: TGTGCCACCATGGACAGGGGCCCCACCGGGGAGCTGTTTTTT
D gene: NA; clone size: NA; J gene: TRBJ2-1; V gene: TRBV4-3; CDR3 protein: CASSQDVEAGRRYNEQFF; CDR3 DNA: TGCGCCAGCAGCCAAGATGTTGAAGCGGGCCGGCGGTACAATGAGCAGTTCTTC
D gene: NA; clone size: NA; J gene: TRBJ2-7; V gene: TRBV6-2/TRBV6-3; CDR3 protein: CASSYSGPTYEQYF; CDR3 DNA: TGTGCCAGCAGTTACTCCGGACCGACCTACGAGCAGTACTTC
D gene: NA; clone size: few; J gene: TRBJ2-7; V gene: TRBV7-9; CDR3 protein: CASSIKYEQYF; CDR3 DNA: TGTGCCAGCAGCATTAAATACGAGCAGTACTTC
D gene: TRBD1; clone size: many; J gene: TRBJ1-1; V gene: TRBV7-2; CDR3 protein: CASSQGQGRAFF; CDR3 DNA: TGTGCCAGCAGCCAGGGACAGGGGAGGGCTTTCTTT
D gene: NA; clone size: medium-sized; J gene: TRBJ1-5; V gene: TRBV10-3; CDR3 protein: CAISDSPGGNQPQHF; CDR3 DNA: TGTGCCATCAGTGACTCCCCCGGGGGCAATCAGCCCCAGCATTTT
D gene: TRBD2; clone size: many; J gene: TRBJ2-7; V gene: TRBV4-1; CDR3 protein: CASSPPGGVEQYF; CDR3 DNA: TGCGCCAGCAGCCCTCCGGGAGGTGTCGAGCAGTACTTC
D gene: NA; clone size: few; J gene: TRBJ2-7; V gene: TRBV20-1; CDR3 protein: CSARNSYEQYF; CDR3 DNA: TGCAGTGCTAGAAATTCCTACGAGCAGTACTTC
D gene: NA; clone size: many; J gene: TRBJ2-7; V gene: TRBV27; CDR3 protein: CASSPAFGPYEQYF; CDR3 DNA: TGTGCCAGCAGCCCCGCTTTTGGCCCCTACGAGCAGTACTTC
D gene: NA; clone size: medium-sized; J gene: TRBJ1-4; V gene: TRBV5-1; CDR3 protein: CASSLASVPGEKLFF; CDR3 DNA: TGCGCCAGCAGCTTGGCTAGTGTGCCGGGGGAAAAACTGTTTTTT
D gene: NA; clone size: few; J gene: TRBJ2-3; V gene: TRBV10-3; CDR3 protein: CAISESGDTDTQYF; CDR3 DNA: TGTGCCATCAGTGAATCAGGGGACACAGATACGCAGTATTTT
D gene: TRBD2; clone size: NA; J gene: TRBJ2-7; V gene: TRBV7-9; CDR3 protein: CASRSVGRAQSYEQYF; CDR3 DNA: TGTGCCAGCAGATCGGTCGGGAGGGCCCAATCCTACGAGCAGTACTTC
D gene: NA; clone size: medium-sized; J gene: TRBJ1-1; V gene: TRBV10-3; CDR3 protein: CAISGTRDKLNTEAFF; CDR3 DNA: TGTGCCATCAGCGGGACACGGGACAAATTGAACACTGAAGCTTTCTTT
D gene: TRBD1; clone size: NA; J gene: TRBJ1-5; V gene: TRBV6-2/TRBV6-3; CDR3 protein: CASSNRDRNQPQHF; CDR3 DNA: TGTGCCAGCAGTAACCGGGACAGAAATCAGCCCCAGCATTTT
D gene: TRBD1; clone size: few; J gene: TRBJ2-7; V gene: TRBV6-5; CDR3 protein: CASSYSIPSAGGRGEQYF; CDR3 DNA: TGTGCCAGCAGTTACTCGATACCCTCGGCAGGGGGCAGAGGCGAGCAGTACTTC
D gene: TRBD1; clone size: NA; J gene: TRBJ2-7; V gene: TRBV5-1; CDR3 protein: CASTYGHGTGSYEQYF; CDR3 DNA: TGCGCCAGCACCTATGGACACGGGACAGGGTCCTACGAGCAGTACTTC
D gene: NA; clone size: NA; J gene: TRBJ2-3; V gene: TRBV7-9; CDR3 protein: CASRFGDTQYF; CDR3 DNA: TGTGCCAGCAGATTCGGGGATACGCAGTATTTT
D gene: TRBD1; clone size: many; J gene: TRBJ1-1; V gene: TRBV24-1; CDR3 protein: CATRGQGPSEAFF; CDR3 DNA: TGTGCCACCAGGGGACAGGGGCCATCTGAAGCTTTCTTT
D gene: NA; clone size: NA; J gene: TRBJ2-1; V gene: TRBV10-1; CDR3 protein: CASRGGEPPNEQFF; CDR3 DNA: TGCGCCAGCCGGGGCGGGGAACCTCCCAATGAGCAGTTCTTC
D gene: NA; clone size: many; J gene: TRBJ2-1; V gene: TRBV6-2/TRBV6-3; CDR3 protein: CASRNSLNEQFF; CDR3 DNA: TGTGCCAGCAGAAATTCCCTCAATGAGCAGTTCTTC
D gene: TRBD1; clone size: NA; J gene: TRBJ2-7; V gene: TRBV15; CDR3 protein: CATSIRDRGPHDEQYF; CDR3 DNA: TGTGCCACCAGCATACGGGACAGGGGGCCTCACGACGAGCAGTACTTC
D gene: TRBD1; clone size: NA; J gene: TRBJ1-2; V gene: TRBV4-3; CDR3 protein: CASSQVTGGGYGYTF; CDR3 DNA: TGCGCCAGCAGCCAGGTTACAGGGGGCGGTTATGGCTACACCTTC
D gene: NA; clone size: few; J gene: TRBJ2-1; V gene: TRBV15; CDR3 protein: CATSRRQESEQFF; CDR3 DNA: TGTGCCACCAGCAGAAGACAGGAATCTGAGCAGTTCTTC
D gene: NA; clone size: NA; J gene: TRBJ1-2; V gene: TRBV5-1; CDR3 protein: CASSLGTERYTF; CDR3 DNA: TGCGCCAGCAGCTTAGGGACGGAAAGATACACCTTC
D gene: TRBD2; clone size: many; J gene: TRBJ2-5; V gene: TRBV24-1; CDR3 protein: CATSRDGGLETQYF; CDR3 DNA: TGTGCCACCAGCCGTGACGGGGGGTTGGAGACCCAGTACTTC
D gene: TRBD1; clone size: many; J gene: TRBJ1-1; V gene: TRBV7-9; CDR3 protein: CASSFEDRGLEAFF; CDR3 DNA: TGTGCCAGCAGCTTTGAAGACAGGGGTTTGGAAGCTTTCTTT
D gene: NA; clone size: few; J gene: TRBJ2-3; V gene: TRBV24-1; CDR3 protein: CATSDPNSDTQYF; CDR3 DNA: TGTGCCACCAGTGACCCCAACTCGGATACGCAGTATTTT
D gene: NA; clone size: many; J gene: TRBJ2-1; V gene: TRBV20-1; CDR3 protein: CSAQGNEQFF; CDR3 DNA: TGCAGTGCCCAGGGTAATGAGCAGTTCTTC
D gene: NA; clone size: NA; J gene: TRBJ1-6; V gene: TRBV5-1; CDR3 protein: CASSLEPGKYPPLHF; CDR3 DNA: TGCGCCAGCAGCTTGGAGCCGGGGAAATACCCACCCCTCCACTTT
D gene: NA; clone size: medium-sized; J gene: TRBJ1-2; V gene: TRBV20-1; CDR3 protein: CSARVGRGRDGYTF; CDR3 DNA: TGCAGTGCTAGAGTGGGCAGGGGAAGAGATGGCTACACCTTC
D gene: NA; clone size: NA; J gene: TRBJ2-1; V gene: TRBV12-3/TRBV12-4; CDR3 protein: CASSFERAGSNEQFF; CDR3 DNA: TGTGCCAGCAGTTTTGAGAGGGCCGGTTCAAATGAGCAGTTCTTC
D gene: NA; clone size: few; J gene: TRBJ2-1; V gene: TRBV20-1; CDR3 protein: CSAKAYEQFF; CDR3 DNA: TGCAGTGCTAAGGCGTATGAGCAGTTCTTC